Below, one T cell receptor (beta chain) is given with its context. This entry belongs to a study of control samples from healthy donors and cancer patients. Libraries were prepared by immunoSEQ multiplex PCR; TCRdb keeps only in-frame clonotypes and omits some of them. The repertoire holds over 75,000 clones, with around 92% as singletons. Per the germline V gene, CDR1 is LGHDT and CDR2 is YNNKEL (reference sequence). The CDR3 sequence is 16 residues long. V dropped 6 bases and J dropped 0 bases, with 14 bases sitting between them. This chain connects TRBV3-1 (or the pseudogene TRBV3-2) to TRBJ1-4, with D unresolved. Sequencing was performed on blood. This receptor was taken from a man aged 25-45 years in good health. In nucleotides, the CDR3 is TGTGCCAGCAGGGCAGTGGTTTTGGCAACTAATGAAAAACTGTTTTTT. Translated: CASRAVVLATNEKLFF.